The 6 T cell receptor beta chains given below trace back to one sample, sequenced in a study of T cell responses to AZD1222 COVID-19 vaccine. Clones were sequenced by immunoSEQ multiplex PCR, and TCRdb holds only the in-frame ones, with some missing. The sample carries tens of thousands of clones, about nine tenths recorded once. The sample consisted of peripheral blood, taken on day 0 of MenACWY control vaccination. These receptors were taken from an adult in good health.

This chain links TRBV27 with TRBJ2-5; tentative D call: TRBD2 (5 bases). Germline values: CDR1 MNHEY, CDR2 SMNVEV (reference sequence). Trimming shortened V by 3 bases and J by 5 bases, and 10 bases separated the two germline ends. The CDR3 runs 13 residues. The CDR3 protein is CASSFGSGETQYF. CDR3 coding DNA: TGTGCCAGCAGTTTTGGGTCGGGGGAGACCCAGTACTTC.

The CDR3 protein is CASSSDPRREQYF. The CDR3 DNA is TGTGCCAGCAGTTCAGACCCCCGTCGTGAGCAGTACTTC. The chain links TRBV6-6 to TRBJ2-7; no clear D gene. The germline V and J ends were trimmed by 4 bases and 7 bases, with 14 bases remaining between them. This CDR3 has 13 amino acids. The germline gives CDR1 MNHNY, CDR2 SVGAGI (reference sequence).

V gene TRBV10-1 combines with J gene TRBJ2-2; D is unclear. V lost 5 bases, J lost 5 bases, and 9 bases lay in between. The length of the CDR3 is 13 residues. The germline V gene has CDR1 WNHNN and CDR2 SYGVQD (reference sequence). The CDR3 DNA reads as TGCGCCAGCAGTCCGGGCGTTACCGGGGAGCTGTTTTTT. It codes for CASSPGVTGELFF.

The CDR3 sequence is CASSVTGLSNEQFF. CDR3 bases: TGTGCCAGCAGCGTGACCGGGCTCAGTAATGAGCAGTTCTTC. The V and J genes are TRBV9 and TRBJ2-1; no reliable D call. The CDR3 is 14 residues long. V lost 2 bases to trimming and J lost 7 bases, with 13 bases between them. Germline V gives CDR1 SGDLS, CDR2 YYNGEE.

A remark on this clone: Germline is not matched at one junction end, which may reflect a read error. The V and J genes are TRBV7-9 and TRBJ1-1; D is unclear. The CDR3 covers 12 residues. Germline assignment: CDR1 SEHNR and CDR2 FQNEAQ (reference sequence). The CDR3 DNA reads as TGTGCCAGCAGCTTTTCCGATCTAAAAGGGCGCTTT. It is translated as CASSFSDLKGRF.

The J gene is TRBJ2-7, the V gene TRBV6-5, with 7 bases fitting TRBD2. Germline-derived CDR1 and CDR2 are MNHEY and SVGAGI. The CDR3 consists of 15 residues. V was pared by 5 bases and J by 3 bases, with 10 bases of the junction left unmatched. CDR3 DNA sequence: TGTGCCAGCAGTACCTCCTTCGGGAGGCTCTACGAGCAGTACTTC. This gives the protein CASSTSFGRLYEQYF.